This is a list of T cell receptor beta chains from one sample in a study of CD8+ T cells in alopecia areata. Profiled with immunoSEQ multiplex PCR; TCRdb holds only in-frame clones, not every one. The sample holds 100,000 to 150,000 clones, about 46% seen once. This sample comprised CD8+ T cells sorted from blood, obtained at week 0. The receptors here all came from a human donor with alopecia areata. The CDR3 runs from the conserved cysteine through the conserved F or W. D genes are given only for firm matches. Expanded clones get a size class; other rows say once, few or many, or leave the size out.

abundance,v_gene,d_gene,j_gene,CDR3aa,CDR3nt
-,TRBV6-5,-,TRBJ1-1,CAAQGATEAFF,TGTGCCGCACAGGGTGCGACTGAAGCTTTCTTT
few,TRBV30,-,TRBJ2-7,CAWSTAGRAYEQYF,TGTGCCTGGAGTACCGCAGGAAGAGCCTACGAGCAGTACTTC
-,TRBV13,-,TRBJ1-1,CASSQDMGGAFF,TGTGCCAGCAGCCAGGATATGGGTGGAGCTTTCTTT
-,TRBV5-6,-,TRBJ2-1,CASSMRALVEQFF,TGTGCCAGCAGCATGCGGGCTCTGGTAGAGCAGTTCTTC
-,TRBV13,-,TRBJ2-5,CASSLLEETQYF,TGTGCCAGCAGCTTACTTGAGGAGACCCAGTACTTC
-,TRBV9,TRBD1,TRBJ2-3,CASSAQQGWDTQYF,TGTGCCAGCAGCGCGCAACAGGGGTGGGATACGCAGTATTTT
-,TRBV27,-,TRBJ1-1,CASSSDSSLFEAFF,TGTGCCAGCAGTTCGGACAGTTCCCTATTTGAAGCTTTCTTT
-,TRBV7-9,TRBD2,TRBJ2-5,CASSAPGTSGWLQETQYF,TGTGCCAGCAGCGCCCCCGGGACTAGCGGATGGTTACAAGAGACCCAGTACTTC
-,TRBV27,TRBD1,TRBJ1-2,CASSSTGHGYTF,TGTGCCAGCAGTTCGACAGGGCATGGCTACACCTTC
few,TRBV5-1,TRBD1,TRBJ2-7,CASSSRQGATYEQYF,TGCGCCAGCAGCTCGAGACAGGGGGCAACCTACGAGCAGTACTTC
-,TRBV7-9,TRBD2,TRBJ2-1,CASSPLPRGLAGSYNEQFF,TGTGCCAGCAGCCCTCTCCCGAGGGGACTAGCGGGTTCCTACAATGAGCAGTTCTTC
-,TRBV29-1,-,TRBJ2-7,CSVEGEQTYEQYF,TGCAGCGTTGAAGGGGAACAAACCTACGAGCAGTACTTC
once,TRBV2,-,TRBJ2-7,CASTGTSYEQYF,TGTGCCAGCACCGGGACATCCTACGAGCAGTACTTC
few,TRBV7-9,-,TRBJ2-7,CASSSTGREQYF,TGTGCCAGCAGCTCCACAGGGCGCGAGCAGTACTTC
-,TRBV27,TRBD1,TRBJ1-2,CASSPGGWGYTF,TGTGCCAGCAGTCCAGGGGGATGGGGCTACACCTTC
once,TRBV7-9,-,TRBJ1-6,CASSFRVLHF,TGTGCCAGCAGCTTTCGAGTGCTCCACTTT
-,TRBV30,-,TRBJ1-2,CAAANYGYTF,TGTGCGGCAGCTAACTATGGCTACACCTTC
-,TRBV6-6,-,TRBJ2-3,CASSYPPQNTDTQYF,TGTGCCAGCAGTTACCCCCCGCAGAACACAGATACGCAGTATTTT
-,TRBV5-5,-,TRBJ2-7,CASSLAGGGTYEQYF,TGTGCCAGCAGCTTGGCCGGAGGGGGAACCTACGAGCAGTACTTC
-,TRBV27,-,TRBJ2-4,CASSLVAKNIQYF,TGTGCCAGCAGTTTAGTAGCCAAAAACATTCAGTACTTC
-,TRBV29-1,TRBD2,TRBJ2-3,CSVEVLAGSDTQYF,TGCAGCGTTGAAGTCCTAGCGGGGTCAGATACGCAGTATTTT
few,TRBV7-8,-,TRBJ2-5,CASSLPGYQETQYF,TGTGCCAGCAGCTTACCCGGGTACCAAGAGACCCAGTACTTC
once,TRBV5-1,-,TRBJ2-7,CASSLAGLTYEQYF,TGCGCCAGCAGCTTGGCAGGACTAACCTACGAGCAGTACTTC
few,TRBV29-1,-,TRBJ1-2,CSVEDPYRDSYGYTF,TGCAGCGTTGAAGATCCTTACCGAGACAGCTATGGCTACACCTTC
-,TRBV25-1,-,TRBJ1-2,CASSPGTYYGYTF,TGTGCCAGTTCACCGGGAACCTACTATGGCTACACCTTC
-,TRBV6-5,-,TRBJ1-1,CASSYSKATEAFF,TGTGCCAGCAGTTACTCGAAGGCCACTGAAGCTTTCTTT
few,TRBV30,-,TRBJ2-7,CAWSMVRGYEQYF,TGTGCCTGGAGTATGGTTAGGGGTTACGAGCAGTACTTC
-,TRBV5-4,-,TRBJ1-6,CASSHRRTAGNSPLHF,TGCGCCAGCAGCCACCGGCGCACAGCAGGAAATTCACCCCTCCACTTT
-,TRBV30,-,TRBJ1-1,CAWSRGTEAFF,TGTGCCTGGAGTCGCGGGACTGAAGCTTTCTTT
few,TRBV4-3,-,TRBJ1-1,CASSPLIGYTEAFF,TGCGCCAGCAGCCCCTTGATAGGGTACACTGAAGCTTTCTTT
-,TRBV29-1,TRBD2,TRBJ2-7,CSVEVLAGDYEQYF,TGCAGCGTTGAAGTCTTAGCGGGGGACTACGAGCAGTACTTC
once,TRBV29-1,-,TRBJ1-3,CSVADRSSGNTIYF,TGCAGCGTCGCCGACAGGAGCTCTGGAAACACCATATATTTT
-,TRBV13,-,TRBJ1-4,CASSLGLPPRSEKLFF,TGTGCCAGCAGCTTAGGCCTTCCCCCTAGGAGTGAAAAACTGTTTTTT
-,TRBV7-8,-,TRBJ1-2,CASSLTVDGANGYTF,TGTGCCAGCAGCTTAACGGTTGACGGGGCCAATGGCTACACCTTC
-,TRBV14,-,TRBJ2-7,CASSQETYEQYF,TGTGCCAGCAGCCAAGAGACCTACGAGCAGTACTTC
once,TRBV27,-,TRBJ2-5,CASSLVQVGLTQETQYF,TGTGCCAGCAGTTTAGTGCAGGTTGGACTAACCCAAGAGACCCAGTACTTC